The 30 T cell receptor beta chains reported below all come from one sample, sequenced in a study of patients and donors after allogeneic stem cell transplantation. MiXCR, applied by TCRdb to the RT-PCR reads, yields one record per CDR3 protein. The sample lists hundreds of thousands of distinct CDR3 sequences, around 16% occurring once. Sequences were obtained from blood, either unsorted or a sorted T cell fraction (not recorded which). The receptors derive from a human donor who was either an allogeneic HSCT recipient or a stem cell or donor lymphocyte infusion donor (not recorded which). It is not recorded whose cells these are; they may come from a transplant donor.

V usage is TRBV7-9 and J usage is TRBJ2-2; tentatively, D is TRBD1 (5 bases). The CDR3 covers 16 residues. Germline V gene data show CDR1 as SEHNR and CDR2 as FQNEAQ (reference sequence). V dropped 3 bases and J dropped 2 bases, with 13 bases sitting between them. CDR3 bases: TGTGCCAGCAGCTTGGTTAGGACACTTAACACCGGGGAGCTGTTTTTT. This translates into CASSLVRTLNTGELFF.

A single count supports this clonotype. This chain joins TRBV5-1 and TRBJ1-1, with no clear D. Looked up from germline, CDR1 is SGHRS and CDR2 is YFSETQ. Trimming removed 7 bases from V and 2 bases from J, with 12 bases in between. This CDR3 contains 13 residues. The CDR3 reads CASGHRANTEAFF. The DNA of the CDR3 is TGCGCCAGCGGCCACCGGGCCAACACTGAAGCTTTCTTT.

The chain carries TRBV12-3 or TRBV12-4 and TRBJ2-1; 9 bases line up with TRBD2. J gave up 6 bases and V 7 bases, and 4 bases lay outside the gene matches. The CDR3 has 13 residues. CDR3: CASKGAGGNEQFF. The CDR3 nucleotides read TGTGCCAGCAAAGGAGCGGGGGGCAATGAGCAGTTCTTC.

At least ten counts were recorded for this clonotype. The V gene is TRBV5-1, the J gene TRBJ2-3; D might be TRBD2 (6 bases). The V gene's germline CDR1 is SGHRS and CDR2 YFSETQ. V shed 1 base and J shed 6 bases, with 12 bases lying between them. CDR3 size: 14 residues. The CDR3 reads CASSLSWAGDTQYF. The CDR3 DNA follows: TGCGCCAGCAGCTTGTCCTGGGCGGGGGATACGCAGTATTTT.

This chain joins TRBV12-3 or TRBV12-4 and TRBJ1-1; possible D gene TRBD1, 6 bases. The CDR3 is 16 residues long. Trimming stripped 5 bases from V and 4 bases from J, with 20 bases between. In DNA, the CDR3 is TGTGCCAGCAGTCCCGCGGGGGGGGCATTTTTCACTGAAGCTTTCTTT. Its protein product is CASSPAGGAFFTEAFF.

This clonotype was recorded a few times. The DNA for the CDR3 is TGTGCCAGCAGCGTAGTTCCGGACCCCTATGGCTACACCTTC. It specifies CASSVVPDPYGYTF. The rearrangement uses TRBV9 and TRBJ1-2, with D uncertain. In germline, CDR1 is SGDLS, CDR2 YYNGEE. V lost 0 bases to trimming and J lost 4 bases, with 10 bases between them. The CDR3 has 14 amino acids.

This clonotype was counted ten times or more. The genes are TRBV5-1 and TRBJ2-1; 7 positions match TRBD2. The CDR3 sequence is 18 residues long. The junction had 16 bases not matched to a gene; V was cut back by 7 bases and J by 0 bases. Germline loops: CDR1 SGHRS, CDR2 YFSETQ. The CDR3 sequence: CASRSRGSGLSSYNEQFF. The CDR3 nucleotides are TGCGCCAGCCGATCCCGGGGTAGCGGGTTGAGCTCCTACAATGAGCAGTTCTTC.

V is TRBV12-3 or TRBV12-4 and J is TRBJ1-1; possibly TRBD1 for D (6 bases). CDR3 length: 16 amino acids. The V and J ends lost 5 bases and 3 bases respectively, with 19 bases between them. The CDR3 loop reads CASSPEWEGEDTEAFF. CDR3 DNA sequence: TGTGCCAGCAGTCCCGAGTGGGAGGGGGAGGACACTGAAGCTTTCTTT.

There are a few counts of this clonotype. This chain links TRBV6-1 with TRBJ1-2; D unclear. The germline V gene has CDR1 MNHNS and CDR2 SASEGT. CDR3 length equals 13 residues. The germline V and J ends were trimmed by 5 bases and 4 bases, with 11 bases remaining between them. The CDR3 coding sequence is TGTGCCAGCAGTCCCCCAGGCGTCTATGGCTACACCTTC. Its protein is CASSPPGVYGYTF.

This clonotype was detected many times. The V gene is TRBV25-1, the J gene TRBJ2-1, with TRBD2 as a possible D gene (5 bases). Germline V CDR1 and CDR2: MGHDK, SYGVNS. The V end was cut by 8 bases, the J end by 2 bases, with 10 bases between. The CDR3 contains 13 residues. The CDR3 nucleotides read TGTGCCAGCCGGGGTCGCGCCTACAATGAGCAGTTCTTC. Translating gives CASRGRAYNEQFF.

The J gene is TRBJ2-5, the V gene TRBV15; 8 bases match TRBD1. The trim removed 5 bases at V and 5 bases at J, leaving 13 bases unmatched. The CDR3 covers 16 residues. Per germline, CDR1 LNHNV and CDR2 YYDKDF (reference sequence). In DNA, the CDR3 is TGTGCCACCAGCTACCCGAAGGACAGGGCATGGGAGACCCAGTACTTC. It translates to CATSYPKDRAWETQYF. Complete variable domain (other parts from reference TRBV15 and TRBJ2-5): DAMVIQNPRYQVTQFGKPVTLSCSQTLNHNVMYWYQQKSSQAPKLLFHYYDKDFNNEADTPDNFQSRRPNTSFCFLDIRSPGLGDTAMYLCATSYPKDRAWETQYFGPGTRLLVL.

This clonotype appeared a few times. CDR3 sequence: CSARAPDSPLHF. CDR3 sequence (DNA): TGCAGTGCTAGGGCCCCGGATTCACCCCTCCACTTT. The chain employs TRBV20-1 and TRBJ1-6, with D hard to call. The CDR3 contains 12 residues. Trimming left V 3 bases short and J 8 bases short, with 8 bases between. Germline V gene lookup returns CDR1 DFQATT and CDR2 SNEGSKA (reference sequence).

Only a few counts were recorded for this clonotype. CDR3 loop: CASSPSSLLSYEQYF. The DNA of the CDR3 is TGTGCCAGCAGCCCTAGCAGTCTCCTCTCCTACGAGCAGTACTTC. The chain carries TRBV7-8 and TRBJ2-7; perhaps TRBD2 as D (5 bases). This CDR3 spans 15 amino acids. The V end lost 5 bases, the J end lost 0 bases, and 14 bases lay between the germline ends. Germline V gene data show CDR1 as SGHVS and CDR2 as FQNEAQ.

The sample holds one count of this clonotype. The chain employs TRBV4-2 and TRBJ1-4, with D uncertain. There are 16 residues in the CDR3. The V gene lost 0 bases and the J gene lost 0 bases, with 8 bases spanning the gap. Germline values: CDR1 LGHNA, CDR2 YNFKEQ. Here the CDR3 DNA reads TGTGCCAGCAGCCAAGAGGGTTTTGCAACTAATGAAAAACTGTTTTTT. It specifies CASSQEGFATNEKLFF.

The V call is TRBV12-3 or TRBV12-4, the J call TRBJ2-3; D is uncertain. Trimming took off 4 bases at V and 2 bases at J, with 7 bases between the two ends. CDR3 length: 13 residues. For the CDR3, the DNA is TGTGCCAGCAGTTGGGCTTACACAGATACGCAGTATTTT. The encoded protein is CASSWAYTDTQYF.

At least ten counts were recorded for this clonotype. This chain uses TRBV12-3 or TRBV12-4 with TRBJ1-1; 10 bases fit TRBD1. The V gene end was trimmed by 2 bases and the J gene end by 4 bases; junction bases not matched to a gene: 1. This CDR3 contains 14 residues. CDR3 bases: TGTGCCAGCAGTTTATGGACAGGGGGCACTGAAGCTTTCTTT. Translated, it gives CASSLWTGGTEAFF.

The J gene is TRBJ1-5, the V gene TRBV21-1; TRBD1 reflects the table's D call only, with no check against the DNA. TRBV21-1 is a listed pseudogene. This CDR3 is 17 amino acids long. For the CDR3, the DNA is TGTGCCAGCAGCAGATCCCCGGTTGGGGCTAGCAATCAGCCCCAGCATTTT. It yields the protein CASSRSPVGASNQPQHF.

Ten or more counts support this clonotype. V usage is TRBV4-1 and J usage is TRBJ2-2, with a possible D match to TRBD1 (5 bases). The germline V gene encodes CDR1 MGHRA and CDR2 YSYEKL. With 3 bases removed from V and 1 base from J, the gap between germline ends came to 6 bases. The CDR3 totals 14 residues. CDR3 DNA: TGCGCCAGCAGCCACGGACAGAACACCGGGGAGCTGTTTTTT. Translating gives CASSHGQNTGELFF.

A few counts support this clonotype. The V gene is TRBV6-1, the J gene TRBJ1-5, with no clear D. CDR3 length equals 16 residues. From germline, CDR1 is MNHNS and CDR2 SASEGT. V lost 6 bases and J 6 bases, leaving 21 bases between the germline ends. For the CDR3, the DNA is TGTGCCAGCAGCAAAACACCTACGGGGTTAGGTCAGCCCCAGCATTTT. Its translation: CASSKTPTGLGQPQHF.

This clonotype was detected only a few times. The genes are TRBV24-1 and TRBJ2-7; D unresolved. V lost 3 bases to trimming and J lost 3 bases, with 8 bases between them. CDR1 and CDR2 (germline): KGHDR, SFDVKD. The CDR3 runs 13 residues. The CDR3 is CATSDPSGYEQYF. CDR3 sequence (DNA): TGTGCCACCAGTGATCCATCGGGCTACGAGCAGTACTTC.

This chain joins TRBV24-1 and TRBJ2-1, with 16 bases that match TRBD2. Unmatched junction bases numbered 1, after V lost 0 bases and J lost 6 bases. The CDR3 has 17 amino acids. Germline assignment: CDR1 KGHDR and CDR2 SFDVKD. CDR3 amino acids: CATSDLGTSGRGNEQFF. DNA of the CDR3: TGTGCCACCAGTGATTTGGGGACTAGCGGGAGGGGCAATGAGCAGTTCTTC.

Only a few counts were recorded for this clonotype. CDR3 in amino acids: CASSQVVGASTDTQYF. As DNA, the CDR3 is TGTGCCAGCAGCCAGGTAGTAGGGGCTAGCACAGATACGCAGTATTTT. V and J are TRBV3-1 and TRBJ2-3; weak D call: TRBD1 (5 bases). The CDR3 is 16 amino acids. Deletions cut 3 bases from V and 0 bases from J, with 13 bases between. From germline, CDR1 is LGHDT and CDR2 YNNKEL (reference sequence).

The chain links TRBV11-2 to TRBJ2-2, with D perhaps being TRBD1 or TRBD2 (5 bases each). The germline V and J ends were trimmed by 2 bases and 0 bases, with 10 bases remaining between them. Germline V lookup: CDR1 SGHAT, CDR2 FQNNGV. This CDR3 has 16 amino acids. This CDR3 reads CASSLRGNANTGELFF. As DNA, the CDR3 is TGTGCCAGCAGCTTACGGGGCAACGCGAACACCGGGGAGCTGTTTTTT.

The CDR3 region is CASSQTIGQGYYGYTF. CDR3 DNA: TGCGCCAGCAGCCAGACAATTGGACAGGGGTACTATGGCTACACCTTC. The rearrangement uses TRBV4-1 and TRBJ1-2; 9 positions match TRBD1. Looked up from germline, CDR1 is MGHRA and CDR2 is YSYEKL. The V segment lost 3 bases and the J segment 3 bases; nucleotides outside the gene matches: 8. The CDR3 has 16 amino acids.

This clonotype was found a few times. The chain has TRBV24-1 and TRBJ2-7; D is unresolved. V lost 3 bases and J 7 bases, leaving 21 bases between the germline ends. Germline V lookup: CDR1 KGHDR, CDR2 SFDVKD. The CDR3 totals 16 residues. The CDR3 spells CATSDRDGLGLREQYF. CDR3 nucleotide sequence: TGTGCCACCAGTGATCGAGACGGCCTAGGGCTAAGGGAGCAGTACTTC.

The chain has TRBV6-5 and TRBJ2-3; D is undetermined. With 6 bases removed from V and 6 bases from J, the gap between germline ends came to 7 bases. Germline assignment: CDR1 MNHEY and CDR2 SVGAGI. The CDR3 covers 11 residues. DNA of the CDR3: TGTGCCAGCAGAACCCGGGATACGCAGTATTTT. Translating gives CASRTRDTQYF.

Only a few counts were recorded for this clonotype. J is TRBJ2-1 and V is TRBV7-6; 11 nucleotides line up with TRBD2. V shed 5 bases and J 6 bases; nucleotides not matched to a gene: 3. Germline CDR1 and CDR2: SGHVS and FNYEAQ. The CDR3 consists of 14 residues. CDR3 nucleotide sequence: TGTGCCAGCAGCCAAACTAGCGGGGGCAATGAGCAGTTCTTC. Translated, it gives CASSQTSGGNEQFF.

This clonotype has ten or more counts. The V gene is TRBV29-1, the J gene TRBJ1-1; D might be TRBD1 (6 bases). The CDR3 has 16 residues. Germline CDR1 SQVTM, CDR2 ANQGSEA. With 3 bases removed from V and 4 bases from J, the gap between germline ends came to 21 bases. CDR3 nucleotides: TGCAGCGTTGATTTAGCCATTGGGGGGGCTGGCACTGAAGCTTTCTTT. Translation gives CSVDLAIGGAGTEAFF. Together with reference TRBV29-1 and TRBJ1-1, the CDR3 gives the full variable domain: SAVISQKPSRDICQRGTSLTIQCQVDSQVTMMFWYRQQPGQSLTLIATANQGSEATYESGFVIDKFPISRPNLTFSTLTVSNMSPEDSSIYLCSVDLAIGGAGTEAFFGQGTRLTVV.

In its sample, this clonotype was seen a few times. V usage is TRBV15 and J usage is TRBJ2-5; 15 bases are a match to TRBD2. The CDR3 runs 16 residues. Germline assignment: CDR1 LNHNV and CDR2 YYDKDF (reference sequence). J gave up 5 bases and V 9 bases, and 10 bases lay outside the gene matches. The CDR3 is CATTRTGTSGRETQYF. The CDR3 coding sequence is TGTGCCACTACTAGAACCGGGACTAGCGGGAGGGAGACCCAGTACTTC.

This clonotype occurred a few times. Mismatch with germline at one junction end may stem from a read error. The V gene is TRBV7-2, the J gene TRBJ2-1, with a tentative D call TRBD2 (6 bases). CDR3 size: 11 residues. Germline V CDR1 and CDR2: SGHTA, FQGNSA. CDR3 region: CASSPRLVAIF. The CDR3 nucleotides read TGTGCCAGCAGCCCACGACTAGTTGCGATCTTC.